This T cell receptor beta chain is from a study of control samples from healthy donors and cancer patients. Clones were read by immunoSEQ multiplex PCR, and TCRdb kept only the in-frame ones, dropping some. The table has over 150,000 clones, around 91% seen once. CDR1 MDHEN and CDR2 SYDVKM come from the germline V gene. There are 18 residues in the CDR3. Losses at the gene ends were 5 bases for V and 0 bases for J; bases not matched to a gene: 13. The chain employs TRBV28 and TRBJ1-5; 7 bases agree with TRBD1. The sequenced material came from blood. This TCR was recovered from a woman aged 45-65 years in good health. CDR3 bases: TGTGCCAGCAGTCCGCGGGGACAGCCACTTTATAGCAATCAGCCCCAGCATTTT. Translating gives CASSPRGQPLYSNQPQHF.